The source of this T cell receptor beta chain is a study of T cells in Graves' hyperthyroidism and ophthalmopathy. CDR3 size: 15 residues. Germline lookup yields CDR1 SGHTA and CDR2 FQGNSA. V was trimmed by 1 base and J by 3 bases, leaving 13 bases between them. RNA transcripts gave rise to amplified TCR beta CDR3 regions. HTBI primers drove first-round RT-PCR of the TCR CDR3. TCRdb re-called the multiplex PCR reads through MiXCR, storing one row per CDR3 protein. Altogether fewer than 600,000 distinct CDR3 sequences are present, under 15% being singletons, with the ten largest covering about 17%. This clonotype was detected ten times or more. Hyperthyroidism of Graves' type that showed no ophthalmopathy progression within 18 months was stable. Diagnosis rested on symptoms, serum thyroxine and TRAb, thyroid ultrasound, and orbital computed tomography.

The chain uses TRBV7-2 and TRBJ2-7; a possible D gene is TRBD2 (6 bases). Sequencing was done on a sample of blood. This clonotype was obtained from a woman aged 18 to 35 with Graves' hyperthyroidism. The CDR3 DNA is TGTGCCAGCAGCTTAGGTGCGGGACGCAGCTACGAGCAGTACTTC. It translates to CASSLGAGRSYEQYF. The variable domain in full, with the rest retrieved from reference TRBV7-2 and TRBJ2-7, is GAGVSQSPSNKVTEKGKDVELRCDPISGHTALYWYRQSLGQGLEFLIYFQGNSAPDKSGLPSDRFSAERTGGSVSTLTIQRTQQEDSAVYLCASSLGAGRSYEQYFGPGTRLTVT.